These T cell receptor beta chains were read from a single sample in a study of response to subunit inactivated influenza vaccine. TCRdb called the RT-PCR reads again in MiXCR, with one record for every CDR3 protein. The sample holds more than 500,000 distinct CDR3 sequences, approximately 10% seen once. These same data were also listed under a study on T cells expressing NK-cell markers.

Here the sequenced sample was PBMCs from blood, taken on the day of vaccination. Every receptor here comes from a middle-aged man who received an inactivated influenza vaccine. Both conserved end residues are part of each CDR3. D genes are given only for firm matches. Clone size, where shown, is once, few, many, or a class for clones that have expanded.

v_call	j_call	clone_size	d_call	cdr3_aa	cdr3_nt
TRBV7-2	TRBJ2-1	many	.	CASSSPFREQFF	TGTGCCAGCAGCAGCCCCTTCCGGGAGCAGTTCTTC
TRBV4-1	TRBJ1-1	many	TRBD1	CASSQDSGTGVTEAFF	TGCGCCAGCAGCCAAGATTCAGGGACAGGGGTCACTGAAGCTTTCTTT
TRBV7-9	TRBJ1-2	.	.	CASSLAWTGTIDYGYTF	TGTGCCAGCAGCTTAGCGTGGACCGGGACAATTGACTATGGCTACACCTTC
TRBV5-1	TRBJ2-5	many	.	CASRDSGGQETQYF	TGCGCCAGCCGTGACAGCGGAGGACAAGAGACCCAGTACTTC
TRBV5-1	TRBJ1-1	.	.	CASSPVGQSLEAFF	TGCGCCAGCAGCCCGGTCGGACAAAGTCTTGAAGCTTTCTTT
TRBV7-9	TRBJ2-3	few	.	CASTGIRGTQYF	TGTGCCAGCACCGGAATCCGGGGTACGCAGTATTTT
TRBV18	TRBJ2-5	.	TRBD2	CASSQGLAGFQETQYF	TGTGCCAGCTCACAAGGACTAGCGGGTTTCCAAGAGACCCAGTACTTC
TRBV4-1	TRBJ2-3	few	.	CASSPGQPTDTQYF	TGCGCCAGCAGCCCGGGGCAGCCAACAGATACGCAGTATTTT
TRBV7-2	TRBJ2-7	once	TRBD2	CASRIAGGPTPIRYEQYF	TGTGCCAGCAGAATAGCGGGAGGGCCGACCCCCATAAGATACGAGCAGTACTTC
TRBV10-3	TRBJ1-5	many	.	CAISGVNQPQHF	TGTGCCATCAGTGGGGTAAATCAGCCCCAGCATTTT
TRBV20-1	TRBJ2-7	few	.	CSARDTSLGYEQYF	TGCAGTGCTAGAGATACTAGCTTGGGCTACGAGCAGTACTTC
TRBV7-2	TRBJ1-1	.	.	CASSLKVPVNTEAFF	TGTGCCAGCAGCTTAAAGGTACCGGTGAACACTGAAGCTTTCTTT
TRBV19	TRBJ1-6	.	TRBD1	CASRPAVGQANSPLHF	TGTGCCAGTAGACCCGCAGTCGGACAGGCAAATTCACCCCTCCACTTT
TRBV6-2/TRBV6-3	TRBJ1-5	.	.	CASSYSGTYNQPQHF	TGTGCCAGCAGTTACTCGGGGACATACAATCAGCCCCAGCATTTT
TRBV19	TRBJ2-1	.	.	CATGTTPYNEQFF	TGTGCCACCGGGACAACTCCATACAATGAGCAGTTCTTC
TRBV5-1	TRBJ2-5	.	TRBD2	CASSTTGTSGGETQYF	TGCGCCAGCAGCACCACCGGGACTAGCGGGGGAGAGACCCAGTACTTC
TRBV20-1	TRBJ2-5	few	.	CSVAFRETQYF	TGCAGTGTGGCCTTCCGAGAGACCCAGTACTTC
TRBV5-8	TRBJ2-7	.	TRBD1	CASSSRAGQGTYEQYF	TGTGCCAGCAGCTCGCGCGCGGGACAGGGGACCTACGAGCAGTACTTC
TRBV5-6	TRBJ2-7	few	TRBD2	CASSWRTSGRYEQYF	TGTGCCAGCAGCTGGCGGACTAGCGGGAGGTACGAGCAGTACTTC
TRBV9	TRBJ2-7	few	.	CASSSSPGRRVDEQYF	TGTGCCAGCAGCTCGTCGCCGGGGCGAAGGGTAGACGAGCAGTACTTC
TRBV5-1	TRBJ2-4	many	TRBD1	CASSSGGRNIQYF	TGCGCCAGCAGCTCAGGGGGCAGGAACATTCAGTACTTC
TRBV6-1	TRBJ2-1	.	.	CASRRVQGGGMNEQFF	TGTGCCAGCAGGCGAGTCCAGGGGGGTGGGATGAATGAGCAGTTCTTC
TRBV5-1	TRBJ1-1	few	TRBD1	CASSLGWAGQENTEAFF	TGCGCCAGCAGCTTGGGGTGGGCGGGACAGGAGAACACTGAAGCTTTCTTT
TRBV5-1	TRBJ2-2	few	.	CASSLDTSFTHFRGNTGELFF	TGCGCCAGCAGCTTGGATACTAGCTTCACCCATTTTCGGGGGAACACCGGGGAGCTGTTTTTT
TRBV11-2	TRBJ2-3	.	.	CASIPPGVDTQYF	TGTGCCAGCATCCCCCCAGGGGTAGATACGCAGTATTTT
TRBV12-3/TRBV12-4	TRBJ2-2	many	.	CASSLRVGATGELFF	TGTGCCAGCAGTTTAAGGGTCGGAGCAACCGGGGAGCTGTTTTTT
TRBV6-1	TRBJ2-1	few	.	CASSLTPDYYNEQFF	TGTGCCAGCAGTCTAACGCCCGACTACTACAATGAGCAGTTCTTC